Listed below are T cell receptor beta chains from one sample, sequenced in a study of identical twins. Each CDR3 protein gets one entry after TCRdb re-called the 5' RACE reads with MiXCR. The sample lists 1.5 million to 2 million distinct CDR3 sequences; 25% to 35% were seen once. Sequenced material: cord blood. These receptor sequences come from a newborn girl in good health. The CDR3 runs from the conserved cysteine through the conserved F or W. The D gene is left open where the match is weak. Some rows have no size entry. The others give once, few or many, or a class for an expanded clone.

>TRBV7-8|TRBD1|TRBJ2-5|few
CASSSERRGQETQYF
TGTGCCAGCAGCTCTGAGCGCAGGGGGCAAGAGACCCAGTACTTC
>TRBV9|.|TRBJ2-5|.
CASSVSFKETQYF
TGTGCCAGTAGCGTAAGCTTTAAGGAGACCCAGTACTTC
>TRBV20-1|.|TRBJ2-2|once
CSAAYGELFF
TGCAGTGCTGCGTACGGGGAGCTGTTTTTT
>TRBV29-1|TRBD1|TRBJ2-7|many
CSVKGGSSYEQYF
TGCAGCGTCAAAGGGGGCTCCTCCTACGAGCAGTACTTC
>TRBV11-2|TRBD1|TRBJ2-7|.
CAGSLYRGYEQYF
TGTGCCGGCAGCTTATACAGGGGCTACGAGCAGTACTTC
>TRBV9|TRBD2|TRBJ2-4|.
CASSVMGRGSLSYNEQYF
TGTGCCAGCAGCGTAATGGGGCGGGGGTCCCTCTCCTACAATGAGCAGTACTTC
>TRBV6-5|.|TRBJ2-5|.
CASSYRGLAFQETQYF
TGTGCCAGCAGTTACAGGGGGCTAGCGTTCCAAGAGACCCAGTACTTC
>TRBV7-2|TRBD1|TRBJ2-5|.
CASSRTGTGGRQYF
TGTGCCAGCAGCAGAACCGGGACAGGGGGCCGGCAGTACTTC
>TRBV5-6|.|TRBJ2-5|.
CASSHVKETQYF
TGTGCCAGCAGCCATGTTAAGGAGACCCAGTACTTC
>TRBV4-2|TRBD2|TRBJ2-3|.
CASSRLSSGRDTRYF
TGTGCCAGCAGCCGGCTGAGTAGCGGGAGAGATACGCGGTATTTT
>TRBV10-3|TRBD1|TRBJ2-7|.
CAISGTGTGSVEQYF
TGTGCCATCAGTGGGACCGGGACAGGTTCTGTCGAGCAGTACTTC
>TRBV10-2|TRBD2|TRBJ2-1|few
CASSEVWRGYNEQFF
TGCGCCAGCAGTGAAGTGTGGCGGGGGTACAATGAGCAGTTCTTC
>TRBV9|TRBD2|TRBJ2-2|.
CASSAEFLAGGPGELFF
TGTGCCAGCAGCGCAGAGTTTCTAGCGGGGGGGCCCGGGGAGCTGTTTTTT
>TRBV27|.|TRBJ1-1|few
CASSLVYRANTEAFF
TGTGCCAGCAGTTTAGTGTACAGGGCGAACACTGAAGCTTTCTTT
>TRBV12-3/TRBV12-4|.|TRBJ1-1|few
CASREDTLNTEAFF
TGTGCCAGCAGAGAGGACACTTTGAACACTGAAGCTTTCTTT
>TRBV15|TRBD2|TRBJ2-1|.
CATSRPISGGRGKQFF
TGTGCCACCAGCAGGCCCATTAGCGGGGGGCGTGGTAAGCAGTTCTTC
>TRBV20-1|TRBD1|TRBJ2-7|.
CSARHGQVQQNEQYF
TGCAGTGCTAGACATGGACAGGTTCAACAGAACGAGCAGTACTTC
>TRBV4-2|TRBD2|TRBJ2-3|few
CASSQVILAGGEDTQYF
TGTGCCAGCAGCCAAGTGATCCTAGCGGGAGGTGAAGATACGCAGTATTTT
>TRBV20-1|TRBD2|TRBJ2-4|.
CSALPAIWRGDTGEQYF
TGCAGTGCCCTTCCCGCCATCTGGCGGGGGGACACAGGAGAGCAGTACTTC
>TRBV2|.|TRBJ2-1|once
CASQTLGGNSYNEQFF
TGTGCCAGCCAGACTCTAGGGGGAAACTCCTACAATGAGCAGTTCTTC
>TRBV20-1|.|TRBJ2-1|.
CSAGRQDYNEQFF
TGCAGTGCTGGTCGTCAGGACTACAATGAGCAGTTCTTC
>TRBV9|.|TRBJ2-4|few
CASSSSPTSGNIQYF
TGTGCCAGCAGCTCCAGCCCCACGTCGGGTAACATTCAGTACTTC
>TRBV12-3/TRBV12-4|.|TRBJ2-1|few
CANPTPSSYNEQFF
TGTGCCAACCCTACCCCAAGCTCCTACAATGAGCAGTTCTTC
>TRBV6-5|.|TRBJ2-3|.
CASSYSPDNTDTQYF
TGTGCCAGCAGTTACTCTCCGGACAACACAGATACGCAGTATTTT
>TRBV20-1|TRBD1|TRBJ2-7|many
CSARDWDRDSYEQYF
TGCAGTGCTAGAGATTGGGACAGGGACTCCTACGAGCAGTACTTC
>TRBV7-9|.|TRBJ2-4|few
CASSPGINIQYF
TGTGCCAGCAGCCCTGGGATAAACATTCAGTACTTC
>TRBV12-3/TRBV12-4|TRBD1|TRBJ2-1|many
CASSLGTGWNEQFF
TGTGCCAGCAGTTTAGGGACAGGGTGGAATGAGCAGTTCTTC
>TRBV20-1|.|TRBJ2-1|few
CSAREASYNEQFF
TGCAGTGCTAGAGAAGCGAGTTATAATGAGCAGTTCTTC
>TRBV4-1|TRBD2|TRBJ2-1|few
CASSHSGTSGSDEQFF
TGCGCCAGCAGCCATTCGGGGACTAGCGGGAGTGATGAGCAGTTCTTC
>TRBV6-6|.|TRBJ2-7|.
CASTPIAVLTYNEQYF
TGTGCCAGCACCCCCATAGCGGTCCTTACCTACAATGAGCAGTACTTC
>TRBV12-3/TRBV12-4|.|TRBJ1-2|.
CASSSRFLEGYTF
TGTGCCAGCAGTTCGCGGTTTCTGGAGGGCTACACCTTC
>TRBV10-3|TRBD2|TRBJ2-1|.
CATAGTSPSTEQFF
TGTGCCACCGCCGGGACTAGCCCTTCCACGGAGCAGTTCTTC
>TRBV20-1|.|TRBJ2-7|many
CSARPQNFPRAPRYEQYF
TGCAGTGCTAGGCCCCAAAATTTCCCGCGGGCCCCTAGGTACGAGCAGTACTTC
>TRBV5-1|TRBD1|TRBJ1-2|.
CASSWGTGDDGYTF
TGCGCCAGCAGCTGGGGGACAGGGGACGATGGCTACACCTTC
>TRBV5-1|TRBD1|TRBJ1-1|.
CATRETGGDTEAFF
TGCGCCACCCGGGAGACAGGGGGAGACACTGAAGCTTTCTTT
>TRBV2|TRBD2|TRBJ2-4|few
CASSGTSGEAKNIQYF
TGTGCCAGCAGTGGGACTAGCGGGGAGGCCAAAAACATTCAGTACTTC
>TRBV27|.|TRBJ2-5|many
CASSSDQTQYF
TGTGCCAGCAGTTCCGACCAGACCCAGTACTTC
>TRBV10-3|TRBD1|TRBJ1-6|.
CATERDRSNSPLHF
TGTGCCACGGAACGGGACAGGAGCAATTCACCCCTCCACTTT
>TRBV20-1|TRBD1|TRBJ2-7|.
CSASTGTGDNEQYF
TGCAGTGCTAGTACCGGGACAGGGGACAATGAGCAGTACTTC
>TRBV5-1|TRBD1|TRBJ2-7|.
CASSLALLQGASYNEQYF
TGCGCCAGCAGCTTGGCCCTCCTACAGGGGGCTTCCTACAATGAGCAGTACTTC
>TRBV3-1|.|TRBJ2-1|.
CASSQGGPSINEQFF
TGTGCCAGCAGCCAAGGAGGCCCTAGTATCAATGAGCAGTTCTTC
>TRBV20-1|.|TRBJ2-7|few
CSARLRLVPPLRSYEQYF
TGCAGTGCTAGATTGCGGCTAGTTCCCCCACTCCGATCCTACGAGCAGTACTTC
>TRBV5-1|TRBD2|TRBJ2-1|.
CASGLAGPNEQFF
TGCGCCAGCGGACTAGCGGGGCCTAATGAGCAGTTCTTC
>TRBV28|.|TRBJ2-5|few
CASSFGGDFQETQYF
TGTGCCAGCAGTTTTGGGGGAGACTTCCAAGAGACCCAGTACTTC
>TRBV29-1|.|TRBJ1-4|.
CSARGRPPNEKLFF
TGCAGCGCCCGGGGCAGACCACCTAATGAAAAACTGTTTTTT
>TRBV24-1|TRBD2|TRBJ2-5|few
CATSDVTSGNEQYF
TGTGCCACCAGTGATGTTACTAGCGGTAATGAGCAGTACTTC
>TRBV20-1|.|TRBJ1-5|.
CSARDLSLGPPGPQHF
TGCAGTGCTAGAGATCTCTCGTTAGGGCCCCCAGGGCCCCAGCATTTT
>TRBV27|TRBD2|TRBJ2-5|.
CASSPAGTATPQETQYF
TGTGCCAGCAGTCCAGCGGGGACCGCGACACCTCAAGAGACCCAGTACTTC
>TRBV27|.|TRBJ2-7|few
CASRGSTHYEQYF
TGTGCCAGCCGTGGCAGCACCCACTACGAGCAGTACTTC
>TRBV7-2|.|TRBJ2-1|.
CASSLGLVPFSSYNEQFF
TGTGCCAGCAGCTTAGGACTAGTTCCGTTTAGCTCCTACAATGAGCAGTTCTTC
>TRBV15|.|TRBJ2-3|.
CATSRDLGGLTDTQYF
TGTGCCACCAGCAGAGATCTGGGTGGACTCACAGATACGCAGTATTTT
>TRBV14|TRBD1|TRBJ2-7|.
CASSPQTGGSYEQYF
TGTGCCAGCAGCCCCCAGACAGGGGGTTCCTACGAGCAGTACTTC
>TRBV11-2|TRBD1|TRBJ2-7|.
CASSGIRDREIGSYNEQYF
TGTGCCAGCAGCGGGATCCGGGACAGGGAAATCGGTTCCTACAATGAGCAGTACTTC
>TRBV3-1|.|TRBJ2-3|many
CASSQQTRDTQYF
TGTGCCAGCAGCCAGCAAACAAGAGATACGCAGTATTTT
>TRBV25-1|.|TRBJ2-3|many
CASSESQGRTDTQYF
TGTGCCAGCAGTGAATCGCAGGGGAGGACAGATACGCAGTATTTT
>TRBV28|.|TRBJ2-5|few
CASSPISAGQETQYF
TGTGCCAGCAGTCCGATCTCAGCGGGTCAAGAGACCCAGTACTTC
>TRBV2|.|TRBJ2-1|.
CASSPGERTYNEQFF
TGTGCCAGCAGTCCCGGGGAGAGGACCTACAATGAGCAGTTCTTC
>TRBV21-1|.|TRBJ2-3|few
CASSKASSSTDTQYF
TGTGCCAGCAGCAAAGCGTCCTCTAGCACAGATACGCAGTATTTT
>TRBV7-9|TRBD1|TRBJ1-2|many
CASSLIDRGYGYTF
TGTGCCAGCAGCTTAATCGACAGGGGCTATGGCTACACCTTC
>TRBV12-3/TRBV12-4|.|TRBJ2-5|.
CASSLAIRQETQYF
TGTGCCAGCAGTTTAGCAATCAGGCAAGAGACCCAGTACTTC